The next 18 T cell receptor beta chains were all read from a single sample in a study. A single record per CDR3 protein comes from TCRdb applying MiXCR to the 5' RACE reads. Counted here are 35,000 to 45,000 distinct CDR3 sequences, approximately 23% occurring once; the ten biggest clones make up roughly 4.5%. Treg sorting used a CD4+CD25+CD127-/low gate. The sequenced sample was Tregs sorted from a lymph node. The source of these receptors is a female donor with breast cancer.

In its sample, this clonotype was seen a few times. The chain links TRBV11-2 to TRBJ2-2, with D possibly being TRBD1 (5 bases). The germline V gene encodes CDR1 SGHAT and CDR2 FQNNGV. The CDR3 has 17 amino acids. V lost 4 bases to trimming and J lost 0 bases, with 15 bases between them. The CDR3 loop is CASSWLDKGSNTGELFF. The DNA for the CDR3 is TGTGCCAGCAGCTGGCTAGACAAGGGGTCGAACACCGGGGAGCTGTTTTTT.

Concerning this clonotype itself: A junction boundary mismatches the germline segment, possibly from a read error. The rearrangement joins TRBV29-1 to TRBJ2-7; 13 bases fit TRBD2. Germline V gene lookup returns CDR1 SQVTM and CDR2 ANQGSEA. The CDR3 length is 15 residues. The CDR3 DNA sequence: TGCAGCATTGAAGGACTAGCGGGAGCGTCCTACGAGCAGTACTTC. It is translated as CSIEGLAGASYEQYF.

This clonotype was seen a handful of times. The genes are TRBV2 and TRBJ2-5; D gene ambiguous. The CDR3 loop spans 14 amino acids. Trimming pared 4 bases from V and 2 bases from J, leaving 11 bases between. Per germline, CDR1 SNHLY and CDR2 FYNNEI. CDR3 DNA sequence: TGTGCCAGCAGTGCCGCCCCACGTCAAGAGACCCAGTACTTC. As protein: CASSAAPRQETQYF.

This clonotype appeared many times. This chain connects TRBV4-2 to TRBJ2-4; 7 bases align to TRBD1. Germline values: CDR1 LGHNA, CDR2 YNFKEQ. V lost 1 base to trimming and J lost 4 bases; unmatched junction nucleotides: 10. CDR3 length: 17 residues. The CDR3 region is CASSQAVLDRTKNIQYF. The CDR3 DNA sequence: TGTGCCAGCAGCCAAGCTGTGTTGGACAGGACTAAAAACATTCAGTACTTC.

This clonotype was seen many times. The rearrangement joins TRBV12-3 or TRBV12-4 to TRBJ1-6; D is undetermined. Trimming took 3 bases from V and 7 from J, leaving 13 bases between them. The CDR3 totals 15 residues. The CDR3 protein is CASSFAGMVNSPLHF. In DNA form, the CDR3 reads TGTGCCAGCAGTTTCGCGGGAATGGTGAATTCACCCCTCCACTTT.

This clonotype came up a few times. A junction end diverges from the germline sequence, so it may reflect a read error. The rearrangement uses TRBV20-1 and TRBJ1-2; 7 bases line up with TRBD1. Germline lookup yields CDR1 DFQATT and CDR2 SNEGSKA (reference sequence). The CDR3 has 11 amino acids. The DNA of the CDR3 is TGCGGTGCCCTCTCGGGACAGGGCTACACCTTC. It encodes CGALSGQGYTF.

The CDR3: CATNPGQAFF. CDR3 bases: TGTGCCACCAATCCAGGGCAAGCTTTCTTT. V usage is TRBV6-1 and J usage is TRBJ1-1; a weak D match, TRBD1 (5 bases). The CDR3 consists of 10 residues. V gave up 10 bases and J gave up 9 bases, with 12 bases separating them. From germline, CDR1 is MNHNS and CDR2 SASEGT.

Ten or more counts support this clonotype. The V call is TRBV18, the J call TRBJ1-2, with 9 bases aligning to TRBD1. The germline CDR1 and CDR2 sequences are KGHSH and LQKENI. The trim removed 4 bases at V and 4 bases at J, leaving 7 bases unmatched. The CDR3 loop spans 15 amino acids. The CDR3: CASSLRDRDAYGYTF. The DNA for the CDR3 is TGTGCCAGCTCACTCCGGGACAGGGATGCCTATGGCTACACCTTC.

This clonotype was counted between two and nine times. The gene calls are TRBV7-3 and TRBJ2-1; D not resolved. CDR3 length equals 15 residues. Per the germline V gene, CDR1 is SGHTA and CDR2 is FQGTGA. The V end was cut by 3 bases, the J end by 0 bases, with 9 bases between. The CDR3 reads CASSFVADSYNEQFF. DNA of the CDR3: TGTGCCAGCAGCTTTGTGGCAGACTCCTACAATGAGCAGTTCTTC.

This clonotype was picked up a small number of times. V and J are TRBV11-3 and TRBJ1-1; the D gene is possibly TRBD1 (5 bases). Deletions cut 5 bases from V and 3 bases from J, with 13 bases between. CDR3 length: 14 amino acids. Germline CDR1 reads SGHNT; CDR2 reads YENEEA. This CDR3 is CASSASGEHTEAFF. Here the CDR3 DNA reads TGTGCCAGCAGCGCCTCGGGGGAGCACACTGAAGCTTTCTTT.

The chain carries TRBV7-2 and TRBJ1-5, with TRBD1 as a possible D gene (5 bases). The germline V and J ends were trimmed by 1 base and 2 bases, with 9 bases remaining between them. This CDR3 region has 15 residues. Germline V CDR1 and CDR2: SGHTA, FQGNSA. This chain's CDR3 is CASSLGGMGNQPQHF. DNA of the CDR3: TGTGCCAGCAGCTTAGGGGGGATGGGCAATCAGCCCCAGCATTTT.

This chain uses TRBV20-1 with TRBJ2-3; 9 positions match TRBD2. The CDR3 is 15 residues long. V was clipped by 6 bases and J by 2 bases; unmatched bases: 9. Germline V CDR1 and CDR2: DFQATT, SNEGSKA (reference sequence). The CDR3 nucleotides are TGCAGTGCCCCCAGGCGGGAGGGGCACACAGATACGCAGTATTTT. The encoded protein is CSAPRREGHTDTQYF.

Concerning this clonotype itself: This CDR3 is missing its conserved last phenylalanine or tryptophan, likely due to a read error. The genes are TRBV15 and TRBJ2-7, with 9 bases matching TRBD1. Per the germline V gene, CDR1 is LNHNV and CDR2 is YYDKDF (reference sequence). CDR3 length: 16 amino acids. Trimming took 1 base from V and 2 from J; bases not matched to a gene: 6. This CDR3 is CATSRGAGTGTYEQYI. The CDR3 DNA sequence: TGTGCCACCAGCAGAGGGGCCGGGACAGGGACCTACGAGCAGTACATC.

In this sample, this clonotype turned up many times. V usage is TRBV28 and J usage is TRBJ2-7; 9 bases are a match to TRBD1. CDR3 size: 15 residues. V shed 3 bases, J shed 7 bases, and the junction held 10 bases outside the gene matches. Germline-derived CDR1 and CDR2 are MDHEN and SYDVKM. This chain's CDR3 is CASSFTGGRIDEQYF. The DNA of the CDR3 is TGTGCCAGCAGTTTCACAGGGGGCCGCATTGATGAGCAGTACTTC.

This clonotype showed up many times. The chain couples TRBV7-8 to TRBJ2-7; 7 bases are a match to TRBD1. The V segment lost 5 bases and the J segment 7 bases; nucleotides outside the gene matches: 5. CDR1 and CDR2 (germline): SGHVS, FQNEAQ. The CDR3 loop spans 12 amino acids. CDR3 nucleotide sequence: TGTGCCAGCAGCACCGGGACAGAGGAGCAGTACTTC. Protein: CASSTGTEEQYF.

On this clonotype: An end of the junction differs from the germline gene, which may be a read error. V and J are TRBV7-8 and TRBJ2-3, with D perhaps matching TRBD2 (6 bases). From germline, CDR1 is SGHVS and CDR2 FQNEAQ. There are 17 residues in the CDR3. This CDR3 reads CAGSSGSMRDGSNTQYF. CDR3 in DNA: TGTGCCGGCAGCTCAGGGTCGATGCGGGACGGGTCCAATACGCAGTATTTT.

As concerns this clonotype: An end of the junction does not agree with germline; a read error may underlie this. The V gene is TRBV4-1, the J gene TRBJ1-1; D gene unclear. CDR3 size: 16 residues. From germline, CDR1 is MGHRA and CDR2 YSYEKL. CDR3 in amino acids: CASGQLIVYGYPEAFF. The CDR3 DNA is TGCGCCAGCGGCCAATTGATCGTATATGGCTACCCTGAAGCTTTCTTT.

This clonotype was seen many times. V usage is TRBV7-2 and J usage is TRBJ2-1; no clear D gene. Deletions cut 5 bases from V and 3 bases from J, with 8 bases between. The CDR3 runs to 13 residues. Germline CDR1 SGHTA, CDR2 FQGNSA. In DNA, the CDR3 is TGTGCCAGCAGCACTAACCTCTACAATGAGCAGTTCTTC. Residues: CASSTNLYNEQFF.